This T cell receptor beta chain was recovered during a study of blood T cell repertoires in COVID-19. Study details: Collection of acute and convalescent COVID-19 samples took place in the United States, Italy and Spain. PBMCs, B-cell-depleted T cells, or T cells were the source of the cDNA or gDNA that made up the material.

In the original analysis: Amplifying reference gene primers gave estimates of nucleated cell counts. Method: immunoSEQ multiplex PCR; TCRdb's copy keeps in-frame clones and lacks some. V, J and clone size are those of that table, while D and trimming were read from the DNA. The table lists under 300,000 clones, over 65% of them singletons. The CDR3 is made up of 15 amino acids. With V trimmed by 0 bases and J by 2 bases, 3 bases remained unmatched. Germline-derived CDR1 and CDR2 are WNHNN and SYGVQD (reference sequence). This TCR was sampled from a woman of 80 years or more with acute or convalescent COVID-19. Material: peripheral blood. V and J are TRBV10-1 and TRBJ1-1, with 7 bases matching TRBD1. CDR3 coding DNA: TGCGCCAGCAGTGAGTCAAGGGGGCTTAACACTGAAGCTTTCTTT. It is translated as CASSESRGLNTEAFF.